This entry describes one TCR beta chain. Antigen specificity is unknown. This sample was taken from a study of T cell responses to AZD1222 COVID-19 vaccine. This CDR3 has 13 amino acids. Germline assignment: CDR1 MGHRA and CDR2 YSYEKL. V gave up 0 bases and J gave up 7 bases, with 7 bases separating them. Study results and caveats: Baseline serology detected seropositivity in only 5 or 6 AZD1222 recipients.

The protocol was immunoSEQ multiplex PCR, while the TCRdb copy is restricted to in-frame clones and leaves out a portion. The table lists approximately 77,000 clones, approximately 92% of them singletons. This clonotype was obtained from an adult who received the AZD1222 COVID-19 vaccine. The sequenced sample was peripheral blood, obtained 28 days after the second AZD1222 dose. The rearrangement joins TRBV4-1 to TRBJ1-3; D gene unclear. The CDR3 DNA reads as TGCGCCAGCAGCCAAGATTCGGGGAACACCATATATTTT. Encoded protein: CASSQDSGNTIYF.